Below, 10 T cell receptor beta chains from the same sample are listed, as sequenced in a study of T-cell reconstitution after alpha-beta-depleted transplantation in children. Using unique molecular identifiers, the investigators prepared the TCRbeta library. TCRdb independently ran MiXCR on the PCR reads; one entry per CDR3 protein. This table has some 260,000 distinct CDR3 sequences, 20% to 30% appearing once. The sample in question was PBMCs, mostly from graft donor cells, obtained 360 days after TCRalphabeta/CD19-depleted stem cell transplant. The source of these receptors is a female patient aged 2-10 years who had a stem cell transplant for congenital amegakaryocytic thrombocytopenia, so the T cells may come from the graft donor.

The V gene is TRBV7-8, the J gene TRBJ2-5; no reliable D call. The CDR3 runs to 16 residues. Trimming took off 5 bases at V and 2 bases at J, with 18 bases between the two ends. Germline CDR1 reads SGHVS; CDR2 reads FQNEAQ. The CDR3 is CASSRRPLSKQETQYF. DNA for the CDR3: TGTGCCAGCAGCCGACGACCCCTCAGCAAACAAGAGACCCAGTACTTC. The full variable domain, completed using reference TRBV7-8 and TRBJ2-5, is GAGVSQSPRYKVAKRGQDVALRCDPISGHVSLFWYQQALGQGPEFLTYFQNEAQLDKSGLPSDRFFAERPEGSVSTLKIQRTQQEDSAVYLCASSRRPLSKQETQYFGPGTRLLVL.

The chain joins TRBV4-3 to TRBJ2-1, with a possible D match to TRBD2 (5 bases). The CDR3 has 15 amino acids. Trimming left V 4 bases short and J 9 bases short, with 19 bases between. The V gene's germline CDR1 is LGHNA and CDR2 YSLEER. CDR3 residues: CASSLRWRSVGEQFF. The DNA for the CDR3 is TGCGCCAGCAGCCTACGCTGGAGGTCCGTCGGTGAGCAGTTCTTC.

In its sample, this clonotype was seen many times. The J gene is TRBJ2-1, the V gene TRBV27; maybe TRBD2 (6 bases). Germline-derived CDR1 and CDR2 are MNHEY and SMNVEV (reference sequence). This CDR3 region has 14 residues. V was clipped by 3 bases and J by 4 bases, with 10 bases between them. CDR3 sequence (DNA): TGTGCCAGCAGTTTTGGCGGGATGTACAATGAGCAGTTCTTC. As protein: CASSFGGMYNEQFF.

This clonotype has only a few counts. J is TRBJ2-3 and V is TRBV5-1; the match to TRBD1 covers 8 bases. V lost 7 bases to trimming and J lost 3 bases; unmatched junction nucleotides: 7. There are 14 residues in the CDR3. CDR1 SGHRS and CDR2 YFSETQ come from the germline V gene. The CDR3 is CASDYGQGTDTQYF. Here the CDR3 DNA reads TGCGCCAGCGACTATGGACAGGGTACAGATACGCAGTATTTT.

This sequence joins TRBV19 and TRBJ1-2; no clear D gene. The germline V gene has CDR1 LNHDA and CDR2 SQIVND (reference sequence). V lost 3 bases to trimming and J lost 7 bases, with 9 bases between them. The length of the CDR3 is 12 residues. The CDR3 nucleotides read TGTGCCAGTAGTATGTGGGGTACTGGCTACACCTTC. Residues: CASSMWGTGYTF.

The chain combines TRBV6-2 or TRBV6-3 with TRBJ2-7; 7 positions match TRBD1. Trimming at V came to 5 bases and at J to 3 bases, leaving 7 bases not matched to a gene. Germline CDR1 MNHEY, CDR2 SVGEGT. The CDR3 has 14 amino acids. In nucleotides, the CDR3 is TGTGCCAGCAGTATTCCGGGACAGCTCTACGAGCAGTACTTC. Its protein product is CASSIPGQLYEQYF.

In this sample, this clonotype turned up many times. The V gene is TRBV11-2, the J gene TRBJ2-3, with D unclear. V was shortened by 3 bases and J by 4 bases, with 11 bases between the two germline ends. The CDR3 length is 14 residues. Germline V gene lookup returns CDR1 SGHAT and CDR2 FQNNGV. CDR3 in amino acids: CASSFRPRADTQYF. Here the CDR3 DNA reads TGTGCCAGCAGCTTTCGTCCTAGAGCAGATACGCAGTATTTT. Full variable domain (missing parts from reference TRBV11-2 and TRBJ2-3): EAGVAQSPRYKIIEKRQSVAFWCNPISGHATLYWYQQILGQGPKLLIQFQNNGVVDDSQLPKDRFSAERLKGVDSTLKIQPAKLEDSAVYLCASSFRPRADTQYFGPGTRLTVL.

The V call is TRBV2, the J call TRBJ2-5; 8 positions agree with TRBD2. V lost 4 bases, J lost 2 bases, and 0 bases stayed unmatched. This CDR3 has 13 amino acids. Germline V lookup: CDR1 SNHLY, CDR2 FYNNEI. Here the CDR3 reads CASSGLAQETQYF. The DNA of the CDR3 is TGTGCCAGCAGTGGACTAGCGCAAGAGACCCAGTACTTC.

V and J are TRBV6-5 and TRBJ2-7, with unresolved D. The germline gives CDR1 MNHEY, CDR2 SVGAGI. The CDR3 totals 15 residues. Trimming stripped 0 bases from V and 3 bases from J, with 12 bases between. CDR3 coding DNA: TGTGCCAGCAGTTACTCCCGGTCCCCCGGCTACGAGCAGTACTTC. Protein product: CASSYSRSPGYEQYF.

The J gene is TRBJ2-7, the V gene TRBV28; TRBD2 agrees at 9 bases. This CDR3 region has 14 residues. V trimming: 4 bases; J trimming: 5 bases; junction bases outside the gene matches: 6. The V gene's germline CDR1 is MDHEN and CDR2 SYDVKM. Here the CDR3 DNA reads TGTGCCAGCAGTTGGGGCGGGAGGGTCCACGAGCAGTACTTC. This translates into CASSWGGRVHEQYF. The entire variable domain, with the rest obtained from reference TRBV28 and TRBJ2-7, is as follows: DVKVTQSSRYLVKRTGEKVFLECVQDMDHENMFWYRQDPGLGLRLIYFSYDVKMKEKGDIPEGYSVSREKKERFSLILESASTNQTSMYLCASSWGGRVHEQYFGPGTRLTVT.